This T cell receptor beta chain is drawn from a study of control samples from healthy donors and cancer patients. The data were produced by immunoSEQ multiplex PCR, yet TCRdb's version contains in-frame clones alone and is incomplete. Of roughly 140,000 clones detected, about nine tenths appear once; the ten largest clones hold 4.9%. Per the germline V gene, CDR1 is LGHDT and CDR2 is YNNKEL (reference sequence). This CDR3 has 14 amino acids. Trimming pared 6 bases from V and 0 bases from J, leaving 9 bases between. The sequencing input was blood. The rearrangement joins TRBV3-1 (or the pseudogene TRBV3-2) to TRBJ1-5; D gene uncertain. The source of this sequence is a man aged 25 to 45 in good health. Here the CDR3 reads CASRQHDSNQPQHF. For the CDR3, the DNA is TGTGCCAGCAGACAACACGATAGCAATCAGCCCCAGCATTTT.